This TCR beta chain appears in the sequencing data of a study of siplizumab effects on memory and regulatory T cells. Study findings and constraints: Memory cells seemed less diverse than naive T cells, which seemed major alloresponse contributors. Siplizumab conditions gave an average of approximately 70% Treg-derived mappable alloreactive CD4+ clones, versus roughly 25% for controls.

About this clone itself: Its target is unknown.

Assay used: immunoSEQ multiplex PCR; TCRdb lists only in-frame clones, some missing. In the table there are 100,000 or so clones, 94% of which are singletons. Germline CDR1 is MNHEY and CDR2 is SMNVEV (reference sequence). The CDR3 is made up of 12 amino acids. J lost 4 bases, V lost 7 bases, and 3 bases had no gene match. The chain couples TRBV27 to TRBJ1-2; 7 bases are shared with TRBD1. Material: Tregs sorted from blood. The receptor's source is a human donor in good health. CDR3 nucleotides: TGTGCCAGCATGGACAGGACCTATGGCTACACCTTC. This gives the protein CASMDRTYGYTF.